Each of the 2 T cell receptor beta chains below was sequenced from the same sample in a study of blood T cells in healthy people across ages. A sample-barcoded 5' primer and a J-beta primer mix were used in a second PCR of roughly 7 to 11 cycles. From the 5' RACE reads, TCRdb called clonotypes with MiXCR, one entry per CDR3 protein. The data contain about a million distinct CDR3 sequences, just over 50% of them singletons. The sequenced sample was blood. These receptors were collected from a woman aged 55-69 years in good health.

This rearrangement joins TRBV6-5 to TRBJ2-1; unclear D gene. Trimming left V 4 bases short and J 8 bases short, with 15 bases between. The CDR3 contains 14 residues. The V gene's germline CDR1 is MNHEY and CDR2 SVGAGI. For the CDR3, the DNA is TGTGCCAGCAGTTCCAGAACCGGGCTGGATGAGCAGTTCTTC. Residues: CASSSRTGLDEQFF.

The rearrangement uses TRBV12-3 or TRBV12-4 and TRBJ2-7; 13 bases line up with TRBD2. The J call may be mistaken, given a closer DNA end match to TRBJ2-1. The CDR3 runs 16 residues. CDR3 protein: CASSRTTSGRLFEQFF. CDR3 DNA: TGTGCCAGCAGTCGAACGACTAGCGGGAGGTTATTTGAGCAGTTCTTC.